This T cell receptor beta chain was documented in a study of blood T cell repertoires in COVID-19. This table comes from immunoSEQ multiplex PCR, and its TCRdb copy is limited to in-frame clones, with some not included. The sample has over 350,000 clones, approximately 90% seen once. The sequenced material came from PBMCs or T cells enriched from blood (not recorded which). The sequence was collected from a woman in her late teens or twenties with acute COVID-19.

CDR3 sequence: CASNPGQGIPYGYGYTF. DNA of the CDR3: TGTGCCAGCAATCCGGGACAGGGGATCCCCTACGGCTATGGCTACACCTTC. This chain connects TRBV7-2 to TRBJ1-2; 10 bases match TRBD1. CDR1 is SGHTA and CDR2 is FQGNSA in the germline V gene. The J segment lost 4 bases and the V segment lost 7 bases, leaving 15 bases of the junction unmatched. The CDR3 runs 17 residues.